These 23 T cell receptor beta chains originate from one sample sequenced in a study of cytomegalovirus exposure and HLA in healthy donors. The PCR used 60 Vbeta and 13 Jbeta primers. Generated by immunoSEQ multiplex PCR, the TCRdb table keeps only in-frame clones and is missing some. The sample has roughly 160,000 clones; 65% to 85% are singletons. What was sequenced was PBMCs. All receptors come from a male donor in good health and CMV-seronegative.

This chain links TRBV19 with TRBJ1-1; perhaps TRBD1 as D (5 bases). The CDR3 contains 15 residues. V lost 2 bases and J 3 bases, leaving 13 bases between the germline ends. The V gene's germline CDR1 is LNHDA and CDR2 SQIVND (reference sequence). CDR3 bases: TGTGCCAGTAGTATACGGGGATGGGGGGACACTGAAGCTTTCTTT. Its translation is CASSIRGWGDTEAFF.

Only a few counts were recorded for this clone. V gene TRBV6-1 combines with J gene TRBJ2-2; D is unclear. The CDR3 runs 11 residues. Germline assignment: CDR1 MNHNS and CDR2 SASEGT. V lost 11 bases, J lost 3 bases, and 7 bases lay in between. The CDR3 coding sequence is TGTGCCGTACACGACACCGGGGAGCTGTTTTTT. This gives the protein CAVHDTGELFF.

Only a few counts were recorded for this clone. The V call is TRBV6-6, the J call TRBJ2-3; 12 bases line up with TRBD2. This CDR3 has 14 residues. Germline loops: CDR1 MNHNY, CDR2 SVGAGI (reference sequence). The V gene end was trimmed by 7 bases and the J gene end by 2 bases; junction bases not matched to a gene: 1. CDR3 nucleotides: TGTGCCAGCACTAGCGGGGGGGCCACAGATACGCAGTATTTT. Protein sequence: CASTSGGATDTQYF.

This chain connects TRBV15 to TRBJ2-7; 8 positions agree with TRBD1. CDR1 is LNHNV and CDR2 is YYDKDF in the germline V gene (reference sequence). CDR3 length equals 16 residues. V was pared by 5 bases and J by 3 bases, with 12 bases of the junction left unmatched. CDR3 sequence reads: CATSRTRTGTIYEQYF. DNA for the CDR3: TGTGCCACCAGCCGAACTAGGACAGGGACCATCTACGAGCAGTACTTC. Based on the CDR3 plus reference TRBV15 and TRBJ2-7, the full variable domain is DAMVIQNPRYQVTQFGKPVTLSCSQTLNHNVMYWYQQKSSQAPKLLFHYYDKDFNNEADTPDNFQSRRPNTSFCFLDIRSPGLGDTAMYLCATSRTRTGTIYEQYFGPGTRLTVT.

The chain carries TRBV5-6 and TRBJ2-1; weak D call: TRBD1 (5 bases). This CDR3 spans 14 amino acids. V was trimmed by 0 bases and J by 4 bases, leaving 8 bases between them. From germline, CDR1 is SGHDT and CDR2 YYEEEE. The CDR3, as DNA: TGTGCCAGCAGCTTGGGACAGCTTTACAATGAGCAGTTCTTC. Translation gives CASSLGQLYNEQFF.

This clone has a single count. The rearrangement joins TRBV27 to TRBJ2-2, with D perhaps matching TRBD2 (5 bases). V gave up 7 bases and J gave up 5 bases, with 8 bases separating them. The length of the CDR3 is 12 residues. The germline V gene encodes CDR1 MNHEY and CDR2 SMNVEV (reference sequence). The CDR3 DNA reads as TGTGCCAGCAAACGCGGGACCGGGGAGCTGTTTTTT. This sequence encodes CASKRGTGELFF.

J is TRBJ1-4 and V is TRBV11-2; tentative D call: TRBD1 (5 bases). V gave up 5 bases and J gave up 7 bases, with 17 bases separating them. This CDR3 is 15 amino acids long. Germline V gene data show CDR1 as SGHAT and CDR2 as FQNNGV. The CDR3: CASSTLGGGFEKLFF. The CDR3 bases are TGTGCCAGCAGCACACTCGGGGGGGGATTTGAAAAACTGTTTTTT.

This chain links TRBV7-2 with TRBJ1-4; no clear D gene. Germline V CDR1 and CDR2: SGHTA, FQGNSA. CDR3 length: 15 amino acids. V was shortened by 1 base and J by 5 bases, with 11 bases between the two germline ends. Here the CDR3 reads CASSLEARENEKLFF. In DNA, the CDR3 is TGTGCCAGCAGCTTAGAGGCGCGGGAGAATGAAAAACTGTTTTTT.

The CDR3 is CASMLRGYTEAFF. The CDR3 nucleotides are TGTGCCAGCATGCTAAGGGGGTACACTGAAGCTTTCTTT. The rearrangement links TRBV2 to TRBJ1-1, with a weak D call TRBD1 (6 bases). Looked up from germline, CDR1 is SNHLY and CDR2 is FYNNEI. V shed 7 bases and J shed 3 bases, with 12 bases lying between them. The CDR3 covers 13 residues.

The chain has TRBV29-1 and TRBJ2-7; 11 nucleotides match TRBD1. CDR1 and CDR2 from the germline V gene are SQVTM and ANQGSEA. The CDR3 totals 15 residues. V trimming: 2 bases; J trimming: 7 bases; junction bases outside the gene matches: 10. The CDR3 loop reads CSVEYRDRGSWEQYF. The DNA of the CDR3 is TGCAGCGTTGAATACCGGGACAGGGGGAGTTGGGAGCAGTACTTC.

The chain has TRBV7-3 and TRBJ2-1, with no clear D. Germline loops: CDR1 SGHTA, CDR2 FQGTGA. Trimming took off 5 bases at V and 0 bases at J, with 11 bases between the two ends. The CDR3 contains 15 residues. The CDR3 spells CASSPIPSSYNEQFF. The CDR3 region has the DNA TGTGCCAGCAGCCCTATTCCAAGCTCCTACAATGAGCAGTTCTTC. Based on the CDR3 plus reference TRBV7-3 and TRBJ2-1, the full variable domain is GAGVSQTPSNKVTEKGKYVELRCDPISGHTALYWYRQSLGQGPEFLIYFQGTGAADDSGLPNDRFFAVRPEGSVSTLKIQRTERGDSAVYLCASSPIPSSYNEQFFGPGTRLTVL.

CDR3 region: CASSSGGPTDTQYF. The CDR3 nucleotides are TGTGCCAGCAGCTCCGGGGGGCCTACAGATACGCAGTATTTT. The gene calls are TRBV13 and TRBJ2-3; tentatively, D is TRBD2 (7 bases). Germline V gives CDR1 PRHDT, CDR2 FYEKMQ (reference sequence). This CDR3 is 14 amino acids long. The V end was cut by 4 bases, the J end by 3 bases, with 11 bases between.

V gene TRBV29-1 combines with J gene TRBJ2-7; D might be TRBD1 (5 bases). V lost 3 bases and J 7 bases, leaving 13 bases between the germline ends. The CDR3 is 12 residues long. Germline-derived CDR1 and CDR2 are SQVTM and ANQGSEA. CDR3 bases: TGCAGCGTTGAGCAAGGGGTTGGAGAGCAGTACTTC. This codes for CSVEQGVGEQYF.

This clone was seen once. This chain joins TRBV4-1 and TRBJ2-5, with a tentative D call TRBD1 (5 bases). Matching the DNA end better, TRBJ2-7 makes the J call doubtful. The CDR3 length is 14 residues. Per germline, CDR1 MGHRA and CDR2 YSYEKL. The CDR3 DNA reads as TGCGCCAGCAGCCAAGTCAGGGTGACCAACGAGCAGTACTTC. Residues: CASSQVRVTNEQYF.

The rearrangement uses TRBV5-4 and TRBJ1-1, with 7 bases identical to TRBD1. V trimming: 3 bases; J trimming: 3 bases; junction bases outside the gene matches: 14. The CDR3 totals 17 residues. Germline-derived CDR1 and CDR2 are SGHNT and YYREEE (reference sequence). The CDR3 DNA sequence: TGTGCCAGCAGCTCGCGTTCCGGGACAGCGGCGTACACTGAAGCTTTCTTT. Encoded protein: CASSSRSGTAAYTEAFF.

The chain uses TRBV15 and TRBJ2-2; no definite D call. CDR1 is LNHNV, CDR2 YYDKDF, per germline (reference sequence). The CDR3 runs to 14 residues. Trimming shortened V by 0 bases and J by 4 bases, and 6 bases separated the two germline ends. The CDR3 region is CATSRDQITGELFF. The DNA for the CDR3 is TGTGCCACCAGCAGAGATCAGATCACCGGGGAGCTGTTTTTT.

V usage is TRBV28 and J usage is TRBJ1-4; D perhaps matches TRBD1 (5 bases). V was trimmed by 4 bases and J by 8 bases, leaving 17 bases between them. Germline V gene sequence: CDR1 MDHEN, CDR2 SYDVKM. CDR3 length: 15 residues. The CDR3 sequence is CASSYDQGLSEKLFF. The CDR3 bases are TGTGCCAGCAGTTACGATCAGGGTTTGAGCGAAAAACTGTTTTTT. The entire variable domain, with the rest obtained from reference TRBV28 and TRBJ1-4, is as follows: DVKVTQSSRYLVKRTGEKVFLECVQDMDHENMFWYRQDPGLGLRLIYFSYDVKMKEKGDIPEGYSVSREKKERFSLILESASTNQTSMYLCASSYDQGLSEKLFFGSGTQLSVL.

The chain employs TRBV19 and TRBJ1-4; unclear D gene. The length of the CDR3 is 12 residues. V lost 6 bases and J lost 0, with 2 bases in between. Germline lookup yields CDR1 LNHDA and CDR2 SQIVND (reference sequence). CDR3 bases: TGTGCCAGTAGCACAACTAATGAAAAACTGTTTTTT. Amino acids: CASSTTNEKLFF.

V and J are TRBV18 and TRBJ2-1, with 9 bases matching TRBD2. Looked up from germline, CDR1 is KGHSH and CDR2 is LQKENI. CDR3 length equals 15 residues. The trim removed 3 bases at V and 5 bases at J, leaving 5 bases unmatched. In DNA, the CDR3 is TGTGCCAGCTCACCTGTAGCGGGAGTGGACAATGAGCAGTTCTTC. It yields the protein CASSPVAGVDNEQFF.

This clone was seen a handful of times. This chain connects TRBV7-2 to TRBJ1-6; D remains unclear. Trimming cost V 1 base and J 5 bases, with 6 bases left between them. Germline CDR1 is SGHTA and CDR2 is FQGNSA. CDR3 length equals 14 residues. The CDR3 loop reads CASSLVSDNSPLHF. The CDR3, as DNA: TGTGCCAGCAGCTTAGTTTCCGATAATTCACCCCTCCACTTT. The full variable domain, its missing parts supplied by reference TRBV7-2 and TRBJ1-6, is GAGVSQSPSNKVTEKGKDVELRCDPISGHTALYWYRQSLGQGLEFLIYFQGNSAPDKSGLPSDRFSAERTGGSVSTLTIQRTQQEDSAVYLCASSLVSDNSPLHFGNGTRLTVT.

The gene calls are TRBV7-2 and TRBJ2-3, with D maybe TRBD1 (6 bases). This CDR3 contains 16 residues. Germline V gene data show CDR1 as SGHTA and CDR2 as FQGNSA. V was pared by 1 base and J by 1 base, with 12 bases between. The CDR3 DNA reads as TGTGCCAGCAGCTTAGTCAGGGGAGTAGGCACAGATACGCAGTATTTT. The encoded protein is CASSLVRGVGTDTQYF.

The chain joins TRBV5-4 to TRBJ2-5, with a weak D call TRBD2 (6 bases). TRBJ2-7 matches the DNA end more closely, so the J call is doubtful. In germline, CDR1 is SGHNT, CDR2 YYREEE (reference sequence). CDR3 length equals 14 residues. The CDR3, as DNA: TGTGCCAGCAGCCCGGGACTGGGTGAGTACGAGCAGTACTTC. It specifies CASSPGLGEYEQYF.

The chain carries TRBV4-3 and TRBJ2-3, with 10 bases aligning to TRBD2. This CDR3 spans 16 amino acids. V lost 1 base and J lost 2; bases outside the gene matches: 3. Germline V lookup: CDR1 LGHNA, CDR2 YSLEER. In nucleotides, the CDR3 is TGCGCCAGCAGCCAAGGACTAGCGGGTCTCACAGATACGCAGTATTTT. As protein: CASSQGLAGLTDTQYF.